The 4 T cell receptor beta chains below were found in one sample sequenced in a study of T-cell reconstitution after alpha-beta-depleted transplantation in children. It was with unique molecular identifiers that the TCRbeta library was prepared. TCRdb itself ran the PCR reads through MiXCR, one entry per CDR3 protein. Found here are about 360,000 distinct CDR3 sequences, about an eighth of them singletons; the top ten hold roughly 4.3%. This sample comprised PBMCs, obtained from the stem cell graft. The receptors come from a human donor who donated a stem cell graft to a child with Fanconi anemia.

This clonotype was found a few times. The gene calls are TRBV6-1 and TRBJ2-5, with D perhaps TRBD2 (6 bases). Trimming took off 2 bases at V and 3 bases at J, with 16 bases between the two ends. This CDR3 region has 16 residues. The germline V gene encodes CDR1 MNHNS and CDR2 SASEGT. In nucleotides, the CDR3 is TGTGCCAGCAGTGAATGGATCCGGGACTCAAAAGAGACCCAGTACTTC. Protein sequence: CASSEWIRDSKETQYF.

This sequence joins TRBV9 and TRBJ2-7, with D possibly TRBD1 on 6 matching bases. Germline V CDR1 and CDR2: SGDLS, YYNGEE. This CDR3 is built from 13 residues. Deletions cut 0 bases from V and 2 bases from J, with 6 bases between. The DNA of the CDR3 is TGTGCCAGCAGCGTAGGGACAGCCTACGAGCAGTACTTC. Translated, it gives CASSVGTAYEQYF.

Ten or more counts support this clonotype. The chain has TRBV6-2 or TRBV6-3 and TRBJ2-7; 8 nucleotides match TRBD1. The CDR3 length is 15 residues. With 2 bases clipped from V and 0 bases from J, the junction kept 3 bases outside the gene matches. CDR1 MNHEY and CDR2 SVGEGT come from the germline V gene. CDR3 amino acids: CASSYGTGSSYEQYV. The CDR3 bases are TGTGCCAGCAGTTACGGGACAGGTAGCTCCTACGAGCAGTACGTC.

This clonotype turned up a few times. The CDR3 DNA sequence: TGTGCCAGCAGCGCCGGGACACTTACGGGGGCAGATACGCAGTATTTT. It encodes CASSAGTLTGADTQYF. The chain has TRBV2 and TRBJ2-3, with D perhaps matching TRBD1 or TRBD2 (6 bases each). This CDR3 has 16 residues. From germline, CDR1 is SNHLY and CDR2 FYNNEI. Deletions cut 6 bases from V and 4 bases from J, with 20 bases between.